The 28 T cell receptor beta chains listed next were all sequenced from one sample in a study of shared clonotypes between healthy human individuals. Sequenced by immunoSEQ multiplex PCR; TCRdb stores in-frame clones only, minus some. Of about 2 million clones in the sample, roughly 96% are singletons; the top ten hold roughly 0.13%. The sample taken for sequencing was naive CD4+ T cells sorted from blood. Stated subset: CD45RA+ positively selected. The receptor set was obtained from a man between 18 and 29 years old in good health.

The chain couples TRBV18 to TRBJ2-7, with a possible D match to TRBD1 (8 bases). V was clipped by 4 bases and J by 7 bases, with 14 bases between them. Germline values: CDR1 KGHSH, CDR2 LQKENI. CDR3 length equals 13 residues. In nucleotides, the CDR3 is TGTGCCAGCTCACAACAGGGGGGGCTGGAGCAGTACTTC. Its translation is CASSQQGGLEQYF.

This chain connects TRBV28 to TRBJ1-4; tentative D call: TRBD1 (6 bases). Germline lookup yields CDR1 MDHEN and CDR2 SYDVKM. The length of the CDR3 is 13 residues. V lost 11 bases, J lost 2 bases, and 12 bases lay in between. The CDR3: CASAGGTNEKLFF. DNA of the CDR3: TGTGCCTCCGCTGGGGGCACTAATGAAAAACTGTTTTTT.

This clone was recorded only once. The chain joins TRBV15 to TRBJ2-4; TRBD1 might be the D (7 bases). The CDR3 loop spans 17 amino acids. Per germline, CDR1 LNHNV and CDR2 YYDKDF (reference sequence). The V end lost 1 base, the J end lost 3 bases, and 16 bases lay between the germline ends. The CDR3 coding sequence is TGTGCCACCAGCAGAGCAGGGGGGATGAACGGCAAAAACATTCAGTACTTC. Translation: CATSRAGGMNGKNIQYF.

The J gene is TRBJ2-7, the V gene TRBV11-2; D may be TRBD1 (7 bases). Per germline, CDR1 SGHAT and CDR2 FQNNGV. This CDR3 has 19 amino acids. V was trimmed by 0 bases and J by 6 bases, leaving 27 bases between them. CDR3 sequence (DNA): TGTGCCAGCAGCTTAGAAGGAGAGACAGGGAGGACCTTAGGTAGCGAGCAGTACTTC. It translates to CASSLEGETGRTLGSEQYF.

This rearrangement joins TRBV28 to TRBJ1-2, with a tentative D call TRBD1 (5 bases). CDR3 length: 15 residues. Germline V gene sequence: CDR1 MDHEN, CDR2 SYDVKM. The ends were cut back, 2 bases at V and 4 bases at J, with 14 bases in the middle. CDR3 DNA sequence: TGTGCCAGCAGTTTAGACAGCCAAGGACTCTATGGCTACACCTTC. Translated: CASSLDSQGLYGYTF.

The chain employs TRBV7-9 and TRBJ1-6; D is perhaps TRBD1 (6 bases). The ends were cut back, 2 bases at V and 8 bases at J, with 16 bases in the middle. The CDR3 loop spans 16 amino acids. Germline V gene data show CDR1 as SEHNR and CDR2 as FQNEAQ (reference sequence). CDR3 nucleotides: TGTGCCAGCAGCTTACATTGGGCAGGGGAATATTCACCCCTCCACTTT. Its protein is CASSLHWAGEYSPLHF.

This chain links TRBV2 with TRBJ1-1; D not resolved. Germline V CDR1 and CDR2: SNHLY, FYNNEI. The CDR3 spans 12 residues. V gave up 9 bases and J gave up 4 bases, with 12 bases separating them. For the CDR3, the DNA is TGTGCCAGTACACTATGGGCCACTGAAGCTTTCTTT. Translation: CASTLWATEAFF.

The chain uses TRBV29-1 and TRBJ1-4; the D is unclear. The CDR3 has 12 residues. From germline, CDR1 is SQVTM and CDR2 ANQGSEA. Trimming removed 7 bases from V and 8 bases from J, with 14 bases in between. CDR3 DNA sequence: TGCAGCGCCAGACTGGGAGGGGAAAAACTGTTTTTT. It codes for CSARLGGEKLFF. The variable domain in full, with the rest retrieved from reference TRBV29-1 and TRBJ1-4, is SAVISQKPSRDICQRGTSLTIQCQVDSQVTMMFWYRQQPGQSLTLIATANQGSEATYESGFVIDKFPISRPNLTFSTLTVSNMSPEDSSIYLCSARLGGEKLFFGSGTQLSVL.

The genes are TRBV4-1 and TRBJ2-7; 8 nucleotides align to TRBD1. V shed 1 base and J 3 bases; nucleotides not matched to a gene: 5. The CDR3 is 15 residues long. Germline CDR1 and CDR2: MGHRA and YSYEKL. CDR3 residues: CASSQGGQGIYEQYF. The CDR3 bases are TGCGCCAGCAGCCAAGGAGGACAGGGTATCTACGAGCAGTACTTC.

V and J are TRBV9 and TRBJ2-3; 8 nucleotides agree with TRBD2. The CDR3 covers 15 residues. V lost 4 bases to trimming and J lost 1 base; unmatched junction nucleotides: 5. Germline values: CDR1 SGDLS, CDR2 YYNGEE. The CDR3 reads CASSLSGTRTDTQYF. The DNA for the CDR3 is TGTGCCAGCAGCCTTAGCGGGACCCGCACAGATACGCAGTATTTT.

The rearrangement joins TRBV7-2 to TRBJ1-5; the D is unclear. Germline values: CDR1 SGHTA, CDR2 FQGNSA. The CDR3 is 13 residues long. Trimming pared 4 bases from V and 6 bases from J, leaving 10 bases between. CDR3 in DNA: TGTGCCAGCAGCTCCGAGATACGTCAGCCCCAGCATTTT. Its translation is CASSSEIRQPQHF.

This chain links TRBV18 with TRBJ2-3; D is tentatively TRBD1 or TRBD2 (6 bases each). Trimming stripped 0 bases from V and 9 bases from J, with 16 bases between. Germline V gene lookup returns CDR1 KGHSH and CDR2 LQKENI. This CDR3 region has 15 residues. The CDR3 protein is CASSPPGRLGGTQYF. The CDR3 coding sequence is TGTGCCAGCTCACCACCCGGGCGCTTGGGGGGCACGCAGTATTTT.

A note on this clone: This same CDR3 is encoded by further DNA sequences in the sample. This chain connects TRBV7-2 to TRBJ2-1; D may correspond to TRBD1 or TRBD2 (5 bases each). The CDR3 totals 13 residues. V dropped 5 bases and J dropped 8 bases, with 13 bases sitting between them. Germline V CDR1 and CDR2: SGHTA, FQGNSA. The CDR3 DNA sequence: TGTGCCAGCAGCCTCCGGGGCGGCTATGAGCAGTTCTTC. Translation: CASSLRGGYEQFF.

V usage is TRBV5-4 and J usage is TRBJ2-7; the match to TRBD1 covers 7 bases. The germline CDR1 and CDR2 sequences are SGHNT and YYREEE (reference sequence). V shed 0 bases, J shed 11 bases, and the junction held 2 bases outside the gene matches. The CDR3 extends over 11 amino acids. As DNA, the CDR3 is TGTGCCAGCAGCTTGGCGGGACAGAAGTACTTC. Its protein is CASSLAGQKYF. The full variable domain, rest sourced from reference TRBV5-4 and TRBJ2-7, is ETGVTQSPTHLIKTRGQQVTLRCSSQSGHNTVSWYQQALGQGPQFIFQYYREEENGRGNFPPRFSGLQFPNYSSELNVNALELDDSALYLCASSLAGQKYFGPGTRLTVT.

The chain couples TRBV6-6 to TRBJ2-7, with 9 bases fitting TRBD1. The CDR3 runs 14 residues. V shed 6 bases and J 6 bases; nucleotides not matched to a gene: 9. Germline V CDR1 and CDR2: MNHNY, SVGAGI (reference sequence). CDR3 loop: CASRKTGTGLEQYF. CDR3 nucleotide sequence: TGTGCCAGCAGAAAAACCGGGACAGGGCTCGAGCAGTACTTC.

The V call is TRBV5-4, the J call TRBJ1-3; TRBD1 matches at 7 bases. The CDR3 length is 17 residues. With V trimmed by 4 bases and J by 4 bases, 14 bases remained unmatched. Germline values: CDR1 SGHNT, CDR2 YYREEE (reference sequence). The DNA of the CDR3 is TGTGCCAGCAGCCCGGGCCCCACAGGGGTAGGGGGAAACACCATATATTTT. This sequence encodes CASSPGPTGVGGNTIYF.

CDR3 nucleotides: TGTGCCAGCAGTTTAATCGGGGAGCAGTACTTC. Translated, it gives CASSLIGEQYF. The chain has TRBV28 and TRBJ2-7; the D is unclear. Germline V gives CDR1 MDHEN, CDR2 SYDVKM. The CDR3 consists of 11 residues. V lost 2 bases to trimming and J lost 7 bases, with 6 bases between them.

J is TRBJ2-5 and V is TRBV18; D uncertain. This CDR3 comprises 13 residues. Trimming pared 4 bases from V and 9 bases from J, leaving 15 bases between. Germline CDR1 KGHSH, CDR2 LQKENI. The CDR3 DNA reads TGTGCCAGCTCACAGCAAGGGAAAACGGCCCAGTACTTC. Its protein is CASSQQGKTAQYF.

This clone was detected a few times. V is TRBV18 and J is TRBJ1-1; D uncertain. Germline V gene data show CDR1 as KGHSH and CDR2 as LQKENI. The CDR3 totals 14 residues. V gave up 3 bases and J gave up 1 base, with 9 bases separating them. The CDR3 protein is CASSPGTRNTEAFF. DNA of the CDR3: TGTGCCAGCTCACCCGGCACCAGGAACACTGAAGCTTTCTTT.

The chain uses TRBV7-2 and TRBJ1-1; 8 bases match TRBD1. V trimming: 3 bases; J trimming: 4 bases; junction bases outside the gene matches: 4. Per the germline V gene, CDR1 is SGHTA and CDR2 is FQGNSA. There are 14 residues in the CDR3. The CDR3 nucleotides read TGTGCCAGCAGCTTTTCCGACAGGGGCACTGAAGCTTTCTTT. Protein sequence: CASSFSDRGTEAFF. The whole variable domain, filled in from reference TRBV7-2 and TRBJ1-1, reads GAGVSQSPSNKVTEKGKDVELRCDPISGHTALYWYRQSLGQGLEFLIYFQGNSAPDKSGLPSDRFSAERTGGSVSTLTIQRTQQEDSAVYLCASSFSDRGTEAFFGQGTRLTVV.

This chain joins TRBV19 and TRBJ2-5; no clear D gene. Germline values: CDR1 LNHDA, CDR2 SQIVND (reference sequence). V was cut by 5 bases and J by 1 base, with 11 bases left in between. The CDR3 length is 14 residues. The CDR3 is CASSFTFSQETQYF. CDR3 nucleotide sequence: TGTGCCAGTAGTTTTACCTTCTCCCAAGAGACCCAGTACTTC.

The rearrangement uses TRBV5-1 and TRBJ2-5; D remains unclear. The germline V gene encodes CDR1 SGHRS and CDR2 YFSETQ. The length of the CDR3 is 13 residues. The ends were cut back, 1 base at V and 2 bases at J, with 6 bases in the middle. The DNA of the CDR3 is TGCGCCAGCAGCTTGAACAGTCAAGAGACCCAGTACTTC. Amino acids: CASSLNSQETQYF.

CDR3 in DNA: TGTGCCAGCAGCCGTCTAGCGGGAGATTCTCCTCGGGCCGGGGAGCTGTTTTTT. This translates into CASSRLAGDSPRAGELFF. This chain links TRBV7-2 with TRBJ2-2; 10 bases align to TRBD2. The CDR3 sequence is 18 residues long. V shed 5 bases, J shed 6 bases, and the junction held 15 bases outside the gene matches. Germline CDR1 and CDR2: SGHTA and FQGNSA.

J is TRBJ2-7 and V is TRBV30; 10 positions agree with TRBD1. Germline V lookup: CDR1 GTSNPN, CDR2 SVGIG (reference sequence). The CDR3 has 15 residues. V lost 2 bases to trimming and J lost 5 bases; unmatched junction nucleotides: 9. The DNA of the CDR3 is TGTGCCTGGAGTCCATACCGGGACAGGGGCGACGAGCAGTACTTC. This codes for CAWSPYRDRGDEQYF.

The gene calls are TRBV25-1 and TRBJ2-1, with D unresolved. This CDR3 is built from 12 residues. Germline values: CDR1 MGHDK, CDR2 SYGVNS. V was cut by 4 bases and J by 4 bases, with 5 bases left in between. The CDR3 bases are TGTGCCAGCAGTGTCAAATACAATGAGCAGTTCTTC. It is translated as CASSVKYNEQFF.

The chain is built from TRBV29-1 and TRBJ2-3; 9 nucleotides align to TRBD1. Losses at the gene ends were 4 bases for V and 3 bases for J; bases not matched to a gene: 8. CDR1 and CDR2 from the germline V gene are SQVTM and ANQGSEA. This CDR3 has 15 amino acids. The CDR3 sequence: CSVGNTGGATDTQYF. CDR3 bases: TGCAGCGTTGGGAATACAGGGGGCGCGACAGATACGCAGTATTTT.

The chain employs TRBV6-5 and TRBJ1-2, with D hard to call. The germline V and J ends were trimmed by 2 bases and 8 bases, with 9 bases remaining between them. Per germline, CDR1 MNHEY and CDR2 SVGAGI. The CDR3 runs 12 residues. The CDR3 loop reads CASSYATGGYTF. In DNA, the CDR3 is TGTGCCAGCAGTTACGCGACGGGCGGCTACACCTTC.

This chain links TRBV30 with TRBJ2-3; D is undetermined. The CDR3 consists of 13 residues. The germline CDR1 and CDR2 sequences are GTSNPN and SVGIG (reference sequence). V shed 2 bases and J shed 2 bases, with 8 bases lying between them. The CDR3 region is CAWSSIPTDTQYF. DNA for the CDR3: TGTGCCTGGAGTAGTATACCCACAGATACGCAGTATTTT.